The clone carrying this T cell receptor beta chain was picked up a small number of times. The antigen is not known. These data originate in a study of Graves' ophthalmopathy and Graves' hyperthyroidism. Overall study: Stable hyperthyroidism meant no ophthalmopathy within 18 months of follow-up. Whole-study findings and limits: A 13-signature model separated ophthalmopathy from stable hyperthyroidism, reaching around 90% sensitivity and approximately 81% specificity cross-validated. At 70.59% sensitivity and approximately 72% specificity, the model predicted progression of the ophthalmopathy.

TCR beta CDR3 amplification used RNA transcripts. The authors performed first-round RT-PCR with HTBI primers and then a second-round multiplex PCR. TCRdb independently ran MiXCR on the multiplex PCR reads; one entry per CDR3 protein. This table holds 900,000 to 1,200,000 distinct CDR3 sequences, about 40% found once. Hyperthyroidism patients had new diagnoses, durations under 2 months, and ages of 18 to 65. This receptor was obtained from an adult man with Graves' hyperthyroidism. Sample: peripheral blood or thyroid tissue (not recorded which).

The CDR3 sequence is CASSYTGQAKSGAFF. The CDR3, as DNA: TGTGCCAGCAGTTACACAGGACAGGCAAAGTCTGGGGCTTTCTTT. The chain has TRBV6-5 and TRBJ1-1; 7 nucleotides line up with TRBD1. V dropped 2 bases and J dropped 11; count of bases not matched to a gene: 14. The CDR3 length is 15 residues. CDR1 and CDR2 (germline): MNHEY, SVGAGI.